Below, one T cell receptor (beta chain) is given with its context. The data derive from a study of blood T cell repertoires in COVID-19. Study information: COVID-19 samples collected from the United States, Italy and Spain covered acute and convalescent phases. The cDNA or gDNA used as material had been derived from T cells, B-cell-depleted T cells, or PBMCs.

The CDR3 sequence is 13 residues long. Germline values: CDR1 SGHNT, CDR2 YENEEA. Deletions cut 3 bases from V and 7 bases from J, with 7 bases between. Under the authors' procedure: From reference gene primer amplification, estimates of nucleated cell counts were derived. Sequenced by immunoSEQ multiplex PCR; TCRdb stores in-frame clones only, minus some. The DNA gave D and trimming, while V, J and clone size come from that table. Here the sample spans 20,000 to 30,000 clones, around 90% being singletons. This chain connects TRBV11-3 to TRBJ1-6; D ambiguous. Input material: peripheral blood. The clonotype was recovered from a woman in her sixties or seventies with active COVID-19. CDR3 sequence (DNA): TGTGCCAGCAGCTTGGTTGGCAATTCACCCCTCCACTTT. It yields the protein CASSLVGNSPLHF.